Below, 32 T cell receptor beta chains from the same sample are listed, as sequenced in a study of shared clonotypes between healthy human individuals. Clones were read by immunoSEQ multiplex PCR, and TCRdb kept only the in-frame ones, dropping some. The profile shows 1,400,000 or so clones, 98% to 99% of them singletons. Material for sequencing was naive CD4+ T cells sorted from blood. Subset of the sample: CD45RA+ positively selected. The receptors shown here come from a man aged 30 to 45 in good health.

The J gene is TRBJ2-2, the V gene TRBV29-1; 10 bases line up with TRBD1. The CDR3 sequence is 16 residues long. Germline trimming cut 7 bases from V and 3 bases from J; bases unmatched to any gene: 11. Germline V gene data show CDR1 as SQVTM and CDR2 as ANQGSEA. CDR3 sequence: CSAGQGGFRYTGELFF. Here the CDR3 DNA reads TGCAGCGCCGGACAGGGGGGTTTTCGGTACACCGGGGAGCTGTTTTTT.

The chain uses TRBV5-1 and TRBJ2-3; the D gene is possibly TRBD2 (5 bases). V was shortened by 1 base and J by 2 bases, with 11 bases between the two germline ends. The CDR3 has 15 amino acids. The germline gives CDR1 SGHRS, CDR2 YFSETQ. CDR3 loop: CASSLYPSTTDTQYF. In nucleotides, the CDR3 is TGCGCCAGCAGCTTGTATCCTAGCACCACAGATACGCAGTATTTT.

The chain employs TRBV4-1 and TRBJ1-2, with 9 bases that match TRBD1. The length of the CDR3 is 15 residues. The ends lost 2 bases at V and 7 bases at J; junction bases unmatched: 8. Germline lookup yields CDR1 MGHRA and CDR2 YSYEKL. This chain's CDR3 is CASSQTDRGGGGYTF. In DNA form, the CDR3 reads TGCGCCAGCAGCCAAACGGACAGGGGAGGTGGTGGCTACACCTTC.

The chain has TRBV29-1 and TRBJ2-5; D is unresolved. Germline loops: CDR1 SQVTM, CDR2 ANQGSEA. CDR3 size: 13 residues. The V end lost 4 bases, the J end lost 1 base, and 10 bases lay between the germline ends. CDR3: CSVGIKIQETQYF. CDR3 nucleotide sequence: TGCAGCGTTGGTATCAAGATCCAAGAGACCCAGTACTTC.

The rearrangement links TRBV19 to TRBJ1-1; D not certain. Trimming shortened V by 5 bases and J by 0 bases, and 7 bases separated the two germline ends. Germline values: CDR1 LNHDA, CDR2 SQIVND (reference sequence). This CDR3 is built from 13 residues. The CDR3 nucleotides read TGTGCCAGTAGTCCGACACTGAACACTGAAGCTTTCTTT. It translates to CASSPTLNTEAFF.

The gene calls are TRBV5-5 and TRBJ2-7, with D unclear. Germline values: CDR1 SGHKS, CDR2 YYEKEE (reference sequence). V was clipped by 4 bases and J by 0 bases, with 5 bases between them. The CDR3 spans 12 residues. CDR3 residues: CASSVSSYEQYF. In DNA, the CDR3 is TGTGCCAGCAGCGTAAGCTCCTACGAGCAGTACTTC.

The V and J genes are TRBV5-1 and TRBJ2-5, with unresolved D. The CDR3 contains 15 residues. Germline V gene data show CDR1 as SGHRS and CDR2 as YFSETQ. Between the trimmed V and J ends, which lost 5 bases and 2 bases, there was a span of 16 bases. CDR3 DNA: TGCGCCAGCAGTCCCCTCGTGTTGGGGCAAGAGACCCAGTACTTC. As protein: CASSPLVLGQETQYF.

This chain joins TRBV5-6 and TRBJ2-5; TRBD2 matches 11 bases. With V trimmed by 4 bases and J by 0 bases, 2 bases remained unmatched. Per the germline V gene, CDR1 is SGHDT and CDR2 is YYEEEE. The CDR3 consists of 15 residues. This chain's CDR3 is CASSLGLADQETQYF. CDR3 nucleotide sequence: TGTGCCAGCAGCCTGGGACTAGCGGACCAAGAGACCCAGTACTTC.

There are a few counts of this clone. The genes are TRBV4-3 and TRBJ1-2; D is perhaps TRBD1 (5 bases). Trimming stripped 0 bases from V and 4 bases from J, with 12 bases between. Germline lookup yields CDR1 LGHNA and CDR2 YSLEER. The CDR3 is 15 amino acids. The CDR3 DNA sequence: TGCGCCAGCAGCCAAGATTCAGGGATCGGCTATGGCTACACCTTC. Encoded protein: CASSQDSGIGYGYTF.

The chain carries TRBV6-5 and TRBJ2-3; 9 nucleotides agree with TRBD2. After removal of 11 bases from V and 6 bases from J, the junction contained 12 bases not matched to a gene. CDR1 and CDR2 from the germline V gene are MNHEY and SVGAGI. The CDR3 totals 14 residues. CDR3 sequence (DNA): TGTGCCGCCTACGCGGGAGGGAACGTGGATACGCAGTATTTT. Translated, it gives CAAYAGGNVDTQYF.

The V call is TRBV21-1, the J call TRBJ1-1; the tabulated D call, TRBD1, remains unverified against the DNA. TRBV21-1 is a documented pseudogene. The CDR3 totals 17 residues. CDR3 coding DNA: TGTGCCAGCAGCAGGCCCTTTCCGGGACAGGGAAACACTGAAGCTTTCTTT. Amino acids: CASSRPFPGQGNTEAFF.

This rearrangement joins TRBV28 to TRBJ2-5, with 8 nucleotides matching TRBD1. Germline lookup yields CDR1 MDHEN and CDR2 SYDVKM. V was pared by 4 bases and J by 5 bases, with 9 bases of the junction left unmatched. The CDR3 has 15 amino acids. CDR3 sequence reads: CASSSQDRGWETQYF. CDR3 coding DNA: TGTGCCAGCAGTTCCCAAGACAGGGGATGGGAGACCCAGTACTTC. The complete variable domain, with remaining parts taken from reference TRBV28 and TRBJ2-5, reads DVKVTQSSRYLVKRTGEKVFLECVQDMDHENMFWYRQDPGLGLRLIYFSYDVKMKEKGDIPEGYSVSREKKERFSLILESASTNQTSMYLCASSSQDRGWETQYFGPGTRLLVL.

The rearrangement links TRBV6-1 to TRBJ1-3; no reliable D call. From germline, CDR1 is MNHNS and CDR2 SASEGT. The length of the CDR3 is 14 residues. V was clipped by 5 bases and J by 0 bases, with 8 bases between them. CDR3 coding DNA: TGTGCCAGCAGTCCCATAAGCTCTGGAAACACCATATATTTT. Encoded protein: CASSPISSGNTIYF.

Notes on this clone: The sample carries other DNA sequences with the same CDR3. The chain links TRBV18 to TRBJ2-7; TRBD2 aligns across 7 bases. The CDR3 is 14 amino acids. With 4 bases clipped from V and 0 bases from J, the junction kept 3 bases outside the gene matches. CDR1 and CDR2 from the germline V gene are KGHSH and LQKENI. The CDR3 bases are TGTGCCAGCTCACTAGAGCGGGGCTCCTACGAGCAGTACTTC. Encoded protein: CASSLERGSYEQYF.

The V and J genes are TRBV7-2 and TRBJ2-7; no clear D gene. The CDR3 contains 13 residues. Germline assignment: CDR1 SGHTA and CDR2 FQGNSA. Trimming pared 5 bases from V and 12 bases from J, leaving 20 bases between. The CDR3 bases are TGTGCCAGCAGCCCCGGACCTGAGGACGGCAGGTACTTC. Translation: CASSPGPEDGRYF.

The chain couples TRBV6-5 to TRBJ2-2; D call uncertain. Looked up from germline, CDR1 is MNHEY and CDR2 is SVGAGI. The V gene lost 4 bases and the J gene lost 7 bases, with 16 bases spanning the gap. The CDR3 spans 15 residues. Written as DNA, the CDR3 is TGTGCCAGCAGTTCGGCTATAGGGCGGAGCGGGGAGCTGTTTTTT. It specifies CASSSAIGRSGELFF.

V and J are TRBV11-2 and TRBJ2-1, with a possible D match to TRBD1 (6 bases). CDR1 is SGHAT, CDR2 FQNNGV, per germline. The CDR3 consists of 18 residues. Trimming pared 0 bases from V and 12 bases from J, leaving 27 bases between. The CDR3 protein is CASSLESVGTGPRPGQFF. The CDR3 DNA reads as TGTGCCAGCAGCTTAGAATCTGTAGGAACAGGGCCTCGCCCTGGGCAGTTCTTC.

This chain links TRBV7-2 with TRBJ2-5, with TRBD2 matching over 8 bases. This CDR3 is built from 18 residues. Germline V gene lookup returns CDR1 SGHTA and CDR2 FQGNSA. V was pared by 3 bases and J by 2 bases, with 14 bases of the junction left unmatched. This CDR3 reads CASSLWIAGSLGQETQYF. DNA of the CDR3: TGTGCCAGCAGCTTGTGGATAGCGGGGTCCCTGGGGCAAGAGACCCAGTACTTC.

With regard to this clone: The same CDR3 also results from other DNA sequences found in this sample. The V gene is TRBV5-1, the J gene TRBJ2-1; 7 positions match TRBD2. Germline V CDR1 and CDR2: SGHRS, YFSETQ. J was trimmed by 2 bases and V by 5 bases; bases with no gene match: 4. The CDR3 consists of 14 residues. The CDR3 nucleotides are TGCGCCAGCAGTCTCAGCGGGGCCTACAATGAGCAGTTCTTC. As protein: CASSLSGAYNEQFF.

The CDR3 reads CASSDVRPNYGYTF. The CDR3 bases are TGTGCCAGCAGTGATGTCAGACCTAACTATGGCTACACCTTC. The V and J genes are TRBV2 and TRBJ1-2; D unresolved. V lost 3 bases and J 0 bases, leaving 8 bases between the germline ends. Germline values: CDR1 SNHLY, CDR2 FYNNEI. The CDR3 sequence is 14 residues long.

V usage is TRBV6-5 and J usage is TRBJ1-4; D gene unclear. CDR1 is MNHEY and CDR2 is SVGAGI in the germline V gene. This CDR3 region has 12 residues. Trimming shortened V by 6 bases and J by 8 bases, and 10 bases separated the two germline ends. The CDR3 protein is CASREGREKLFF. The CDR3 nucleotides read TGTGCCAGCAGAGAGGGAAGGGAAAAACTGTTTTTT.

The V and J genes are TRBV5-8 and TRBJ1-1; D is possibly TRBD1 (5 bases). The germline V gene has CDR1 SGHTS and CDR2 YDEGEE. This CDR3 is 15 amino acids long. Trimming stripped 0 bases from V and 3 bases from J, with 12 bases between. The CDR3 DNA follows: TGTGCCAGCAGCTTGGCCGGGACGGAATACACTGAAGCTTTCTTT. The encoded protein is CASSLAGTEYTEAFF.

This clone was detected only once. This chain connects TRBV19 to TRBJ2-1; D remains ambiguous. CDR3 length equals 13 residues. Trimming took off 2 bases at V and 9 bases at J, with 11 bases between the two ends. Germline V gene sequence: CDR1 LNHDA, CDR2 SQIVND (reference sequence). For the CDR3, the DNA is TGTGCCAGTAGTATACCTGGGGTGGCTGAGCAGTTCTTC. Translation: CASSIPGVAEQFF.

The DNA of the CDR3 is TGCGCCAGCAGCTTGGAACAGTTAGGGGATGAGCAGTTCTTC. As protein: CASSLEQLGDEQFF. The rearrangement uses TRBV5-1 and TRBJ2-1; D is perhaps TRBD1 (5 bases). CDR1 and CDR2 from the germline V gene are SGHRS and YFSETQ. CDR3 length: 14 residues. Between the trimmed V and J ends, which lost 0 bases and 8 bases, there was a span of 12 bases.

CDR3 nucleotide sequence: TGCGCCAGCAGCCAAGTCACTGGCGGTGCGACCGGGGAGCTGTTTTTT. Its translation is CASSQVTGGATGELFF. V usage is TRBV4-1 and J usage is TRBJ2-2; D call uncertain. The length of the CDR3 is 16 residues. In germline, CDR1 is MGHRA, CDR2 YSYEKL. The V end lost 1 base, the J end lost 5 bases, and 14 bases lay between the germline ends.

The gene calls are TRBV4-1 and TRBJ2-5, with D tentatively TRBD2 (6 bases). The ends were cut back, 1 base at V and 2 bases at J, with 8 bases in the middle. The CDR3 covers 14 residues. Germline CDR1 and CDR2: MGHRA and YSYEKL. As DNA, the CDR3 is TGCGCCAGCAGCCAAGCTCGGGAGCAAGAGACCCAGTACTTC. It codes for CASSQAREQETQYF.

On this clone itself: Relative to the germline gene, one junction end is altered; a read error may explain this. This chain uses TRBV5-1 with TRBJ2-7; TRBD2 agrees at 13 bases. The CDR3 is 13 amino acids. Germline V gene lookup returns CDR1 SGHRS and CDR2 YFSETQ. The CDR3 region is CASSFGLAGVEIF. The CDR3 DNA is TGCGCCAGCAGCTTTGGACTAGCGGGAGTAGAAATCTTC. The full variable domain, rest sourced from reference TRBV5-1 and TRBJ2-7, is KAGVTQTPRYLIKTRGQQVTLSCSPISGHRSVSWYQQTPGQGLQFLFEYFSETQRNKGNFPGRFSGRQFSNSRSEMNVSTLELGDSALYLCASSFGLAGVEIFGPGTRLTVT.

This chain joins TRBV5-6 and TRBJ2-3; 7 bases agree with TRBD2. Per germline, CDR1 SGHDT and CDR2 YYEEEE. This CDR3 is built from 14 residues. With V trimmed by 2 bases and J by 5 bases, 5 bases remained unmatched. The DNA for the CDR3 is TGTGCCAGCAGCTTAGGCGGGAGATTAGATACGCAGTATTTT. It translates to CASSLGGRLDTQYF.

The chain has TRBV16 and TRBJ2-7, with a possible D match to TRBD2 (6 bases). Trimming pared 2 bases from V and 1 base from J, leaving 12 bases between. Germline CDR1 and CDR2: KGHSY and FQNENV. The CDR3 totals 15 residues. CDR3 sequence (DNA): TGTGCCAGCAGCCAAGTATGGGACTCTTCCTACGAGCAGTACTTC. Translation gives CASSQVWDSSYEQYF.

CDR3 amino acids: CASSMTRTYEQYF. The DNA for the CDR3 is TGTGCCAGCAGCATGACCCGAACCTACGAGCAGTACTTC. The chain links TRBV7-9 to TRBJ2-7; D is undetermined. V was pared by 5 bases and J by 2 bases, with 10 bases between. CDR1 is SEHNR and CDR2 is FQNEAQ in the germline V gene (reference sequence). The CDR3 runs 13 residues.

The CDR3 DNA sequence: TGTGCCAGCAGCCCAGCGTTTCGGCCCGGGGAGCTGTTTTTT. As protein: CASSPAFRPGELFF. V and J are TRBV7-2 and TRBJ2-2; D call uncertain. The germline gives CDR1 SGHTA, CDR2 FQGNSA. V lost 5 bases to trimming and J lost 6 bases, with 13 bases between them. CDR3 size: 14 residues.

This clone was picked up one time. The sample holds other DNA sequences that translate to the same CDR3. The gene calls are TRBV5-4 and TRBJ2-3; no firm D call. The ends were cut back, 0 bases at V and 2 bases at J, with 4 bases in the middle. The CDR3 totals 13 residues. Germline-derived CDR1 and CDR2 are SGHNT and YYREEE (reference sequence). The CDR3 loop is CASSLATTDTQYF. CDR3 in DNA: TGTGCCAGCAGCTTGGCTACCACAGATACGCAGTATTTT. Complete variable domain (other parts from reference TRBV5-4 and TRBJ2-3): ETGVTQSPTHLIKTRGQQVTLRCSSQSGHNTVSWYQQALGQGPQFIFQYYREEENGRGNFPPRFSGLQFPNYSSELNVNALELDDSALYLCASSLATTDTQYFGPGTRLTVL.